A single T cell receptor beta chain is shown here with its context. This entry belongs to a study of blood T cell repertoires in COVID-19. Study as a whole: Samples representing acute and convalescent COVID-19 were sourced from the United States, Italy and Spain. The analysed material was cDNA or gDNA that came from T cells, B-cell-depleted T cells, or PBMCs.

Methods used by the authors: Counts of nucleated cells, estimated from reference gene primer amplification, were obtained. Only in-frame clones appear in the TCRdb table, and some are missing; sequencing was by immunoSEQ multiplex PCR. V and J calls and clone size are given by that table; D and trimming were obtained from the DNA. Here the sample spans about 170,000 clones, about 80% being singletons. After removal of 1 base from V and 5 bases from J, the junction contained 5 bases not matched to a gene. Germline assignment: CDR1 MDHEN and CDR2 SYDVKM. The CDR3 is 15 residues long. This receptor was identified in a woman of 80 years or more with acute or convalescent COVID-19. This chain uses TRBV28 with TRBJ1-2, with TRBD1 matching 9 bases. Sequenced: peripheral blood. CDR3 DNA sequence: TGTGCCAGCAGTTTATTGGGACAGGGTGGTTATGGCTACACCTTC. Residues: CASSLLGQGGYGYTF.